This T cell receptor beta chain came from a study of OX40 agonist ivuxolimab in advanced cancers. Study-wide context: Eligibility rules accepted prior anti-PD-1, anti-PD-L1 or anti-CTLA-4 therapy, and 30% to 40% had some. Partial responses were seen in three patients, one with hepatocellular carcinoma and two with cutaneous melanoma. The study's findings and limits: CD4+ and CD8+ T cells in blood underwent clonal expansion by week 6 at 0.1 to 3.0 mg/kg.

Germline CDR1 reads MNHEY; CDR2 reads SVGAGI. J gave up 7 bases and V 6 bases, and 13 bases lay outside the gene matches. CDR3 length: 15 residues. Points on this clone: Its antigen remains unidentified.

Sequencing was performed with immunoSEQ multiplex PCR; in TCRdb, only in-frame clones are kept and a portion is missing. The sample records over 85,000 clones, over 75% being singletons. The receptor comes from an adult with an advanced solid tumor such as melanoma, head and neck, liver or kidney cancer. Here the sequenced sample was CD4+ or CD8+ T cells sorted from blood, taken in a trial of the OX40 agonist ivuxolimab. The chain uses TRBV6-5 and TRBJ1-1, with 8 bases aligning to TRBD1. The CDR3 spells CASSSDRVGFIEAFF. CDR3 sequence (DNA): TGTGCCAGCAGCTCGGACAGGGTGGGATTCATTGAAGCTTTCTTT.